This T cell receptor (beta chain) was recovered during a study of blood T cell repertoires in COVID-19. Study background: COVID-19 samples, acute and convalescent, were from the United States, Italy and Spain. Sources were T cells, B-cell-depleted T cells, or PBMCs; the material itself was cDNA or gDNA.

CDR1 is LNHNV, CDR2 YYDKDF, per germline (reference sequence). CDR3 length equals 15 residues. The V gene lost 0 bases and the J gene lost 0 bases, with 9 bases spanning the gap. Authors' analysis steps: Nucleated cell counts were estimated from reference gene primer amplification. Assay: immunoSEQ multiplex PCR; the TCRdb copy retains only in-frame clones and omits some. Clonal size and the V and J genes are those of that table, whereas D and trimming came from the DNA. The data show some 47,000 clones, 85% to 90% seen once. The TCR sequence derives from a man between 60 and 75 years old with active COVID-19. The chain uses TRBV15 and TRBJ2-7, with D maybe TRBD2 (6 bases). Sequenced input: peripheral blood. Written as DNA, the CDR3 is TGTGCCACCAGCAGAGAGGGGGACTTCTCCTACGAGCAGTACTTC. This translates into CATSREGDFSYEQYF.